Listed below are T cell receptor beta chains from one sample, sequenced in a study of T-cell reconstitution after alpha-beta-depleted transplantation in children. From the PCR reads, TCRdb called clonotypes with MiXCR, one entry per CDR3 protein. The sample contains about 980,000 distinct CDR3 sequences, roughly 29% of which appear only once. The sample here was PBMCs, mostly from graft donor cells, taken 360 days after TCRalphabeta/CD19-depleted stem cell transplant. Every receptor here comes from a boy in the first two years of life who had a stem cell transplant for SCID, so the T cells may come from the graft donor. Each CDR3 is given with its conserved first and last residue. D genes are given only for firm matches. Clone size is shown for a subset of rows, as once, few, many or a class of expanded clone.

TRBD2 TRBJ2-1 . TRBV5-1 TGCGCCAGCAAGCCCTTAGCGGGGGGGACCCTTAGCTCCTACAATGAGCAGTTCTTC CASKPLAGGTLSSYNEQFF
TRBD1 TRBJ2-7 . TRBV7-6 TGTGCCAGCAGCTTAGCCCCTCGACAGGGACGTACCTACGAGCAGTACTTC CASSLAPRQGRTYEQYF
. TRBJ2-7 once TRBV10-3 TGTGCCATCAGTGGGGGTTGGAGGGCCTACGAGCAGTACTTC CAISGGWRAYEQYF
. TRBJ2-7 . TRBV4-2 TGTGCCAGCAGCCAGACCCGGGGAGCCACCTACGAGCAGTACTTC CASSQTRGATYEQYF
. TRBJ2-5 . TRBV18 TGTGCCAGCTCACCACCCGTTGGGGAGACCCAGTACTTC CASSPPVGETQYF
. TRBJ2-2 few TRBV7-7 TGTGCCAGCAGCTCTCGACAAACCGGGGAGCTGTTTTTT CASSSRQTGELFF
. TRBJ2-1 few TRBV20-1 TGCAGTGTACGCGGCTCCTACAATGAGCAGTTCTTC CSVRGSYNEQFF
. TRBJ2-1 . TRBV4-2 TGTGCCAGCAGCCAAGATCGCCCAGGGATGTATGATGAGCAGTTCTTC CASSQDRPGMYDEQFF
. TRBJ1-1 few TRBV2 TGTGCCAGCAGTGGCGGGACGGTGAACACTGAAGCTTTCTTT CASSGGTVNTEAFF
. TRBJ2-2 many TRBV5-1 TGCGCCAGCATCGAGGGTGATACCGGGGAGCTGTTTTTT CASIEGDTGELFF
. TRBJ2-3 few TRBV6-2/TRBV6-3 TGTGCCAGCAGTTACGCGAGGGTGATCACAGATACGCAGTATTTT CASSYARVITDTQYF
. TRBJ2-7 . TRBV12-3/TRBV12-4 TGTGCCAGCAGTGCTGATGAAGGGGCTGAGCAGTACTTC CASSADEGAEQYF
TRBD1 TRBJ2-1 many TRBV6-1 TGTGCCAGCGGGGACAGGGGGTACAATGAGCAGTTCTTC CASGDRGYNEQFF
TRBD2 TRBJ2-1 few TRBV6-5 TGTGCCAGCATGGACCCCGGGACTAGCGGGGGGGTTGGAGGGCAGTTCTTC CASMDPGTSGGVGGQFF
. TRBJ2-1 . TRBV11-2 TGTGCCAGCAGCTTAGATGGCTACAACTCCTACAATGAGCAGTTCTTC CASSLDGYNSYNEQFF
. TRBJ1-5 . TRBV18 TGTGCCAGCTCCCAGACAGGTTTCCTTTCGCCCCAGCATTTT CASSQTGFLSPQHF
TRBD1 TRBJ1-5 . TRBV6-1 TGTGCCAGCAGTGAAGCGGGGGTGGCAGACAGGGATCAGCCCCAGCATTTT CASSEAGVADRDQPQHF
. TRBJ1-2 . TRBV7-3 TGTGCCAGCAGCTTAATCGCAGGAACTAACTATGGCTACACCTTC CASSLIAGTNYGYTF
. TRBJ2-5 . TRBV12-3/TRBV12-4 TGTGCCAGCAGTCCCCGGGACACCCTACAAGAGACCCAGTACTTC CASSPRDTLQETQYF
TRBD2 TRBJ2-7 . TRBV4-3 TGCGCCAGCAGCCAAGGGCGGGGGGTCTACGAGCAGTACTTC CASSQGRGVYEQYF
. TRBJ2-5 . TRBV12-3/TRBV12-4 TGTGCCAGCAGTAAGAGGGGGGCGCGGGAGACCCAGTACTTC CASSKRGARETQYF
TRBD2 TRBJ2-1 . TRBV11-3 TGTGCCAGCAGCTTAGGAATTGGGGGGGTGGGATACAATGAGCAGTTCTTC CASSLGIGGVGYNEQFF
. TRBJ2-7 . TRBV20-1 TGCAGTGCTAGAGATCCGGGGGTCGGCTACGAGCAGTACTTC CSARDPGVGYEQYF
TRBD2 TRBJ2-1 . TRBV12-3/TRBV12-4 TGTGCCAGCAGTTTAAAAGTCGGGAGGGCTAGTGAGCAGTTCTTC CASSLKVGRASEQFF
. TRBJ2-7 . TRBV27 TGTGCCTCCTCACGGCGGGGGCCCAGCTCCTACGAGCAGTACTTC CASSRRGPSSYEQYF
. TRBJ2-3 few TRBV29-1 TGCAGCGTTGAAGCCCCAGGAAGGTGGGGAGATACGCAGTATTTT CSVEAPGRWGDTQYF
TRBD2 TRBJ2-5 . TRBV6-1 TGTGCCAGCAGTGAACTTCTAGCGGGGGAGCCCAACGAGACCCAGTACTTC CASSELLAGEPNETQYF
TRBD2 TRBJ2-1 . TRBV4-1 TGCGCCAGCAGCCAAGTGACTAGCGGGGGAAATGAGCAGTTCTTC CASSQVTSGGNEQFF
. TRBJ1-1 few TRBV13 TGTGCCAGCAGGGGGGACCCCGGCGCTGAAGCTTTCTTT CASRGDPGAEAFF
TRBD1 TRBJ2-7 . TRBV2 TGTGCCAGCAGTCAAGTCCCGGGACAGGGCAACGAGCAGTACTTC CASSQVPGQGNEQYF
TRBD1 TRBJ2-3 . TRBV11-2 TGTGCCAGCAGCGAGCGGACAGGGGTCACAGATACGCAGTATTTT CASSERTGVTDTQYF
TRBD2 TRBJ2-1 few TRBV9 TGTGCCAGCAGCGTCGGAGGGAGCGGGGGGGCTGGCAATGAGCAGTTCTTC CASSVGGSGGAGNEQFF
TRBD1 TRBJ2-3 . TRBV29-1 TGCAGCGTTGAGCCCCGGGACAGGGACACAGATACGCAGTATTTT CSVEPRDRDTDTQYF
. TRBJ2-3 . TRBV4-1 TGCGCCAGCAGCCAAAGAGGGCTAGCCACAGATACGCAGTATTTT CASSQRGLATDTQYF
. TRBJ1-5 few TRBV28 TGTGCCAGCAGTTCCGGGACACAACTTTTTCAGCCCCAGCATTTT CASSSGTQLFQPQHF